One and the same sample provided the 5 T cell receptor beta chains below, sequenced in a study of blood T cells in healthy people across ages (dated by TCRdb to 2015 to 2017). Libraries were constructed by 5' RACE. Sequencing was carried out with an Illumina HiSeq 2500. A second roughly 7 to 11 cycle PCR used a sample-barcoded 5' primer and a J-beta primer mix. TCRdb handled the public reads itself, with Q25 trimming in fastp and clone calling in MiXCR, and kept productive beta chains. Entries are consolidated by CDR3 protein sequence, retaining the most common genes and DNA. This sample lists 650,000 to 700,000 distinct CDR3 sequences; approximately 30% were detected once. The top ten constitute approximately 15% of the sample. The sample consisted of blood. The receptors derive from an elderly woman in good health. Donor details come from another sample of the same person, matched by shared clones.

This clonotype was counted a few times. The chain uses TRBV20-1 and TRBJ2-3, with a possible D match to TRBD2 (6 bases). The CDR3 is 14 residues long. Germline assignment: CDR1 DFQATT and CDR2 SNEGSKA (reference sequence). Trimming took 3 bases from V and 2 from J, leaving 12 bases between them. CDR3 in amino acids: CSASPGLLTDTQYF. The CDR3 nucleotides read TGCAGTGCTAGTCCGGGACTTCTCACAGATACGCAGTATTTT.

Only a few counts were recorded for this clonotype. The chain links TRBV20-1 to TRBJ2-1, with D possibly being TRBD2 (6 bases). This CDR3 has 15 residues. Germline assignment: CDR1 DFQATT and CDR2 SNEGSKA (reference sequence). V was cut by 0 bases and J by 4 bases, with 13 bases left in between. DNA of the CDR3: TGCAGTGCTAGAGATCAGGCGGGATTGTACAATGAGCAGTTCTTC. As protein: CSARDQAGLYNEQFF.

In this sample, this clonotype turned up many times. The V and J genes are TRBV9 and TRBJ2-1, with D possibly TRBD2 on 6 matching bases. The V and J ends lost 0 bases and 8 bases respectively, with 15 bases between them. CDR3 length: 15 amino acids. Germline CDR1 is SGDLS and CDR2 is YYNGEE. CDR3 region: CASSVAAGRKDEQFF. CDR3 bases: TGTGCCAGCAGCGTAGCGGCAGGGAGGAAAGATGAGCAGTTCTTC.

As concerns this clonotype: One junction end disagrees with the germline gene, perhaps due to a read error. In DNA form, the CDR3 reads TGTGCCGGCAGCGAAGCCGCAGGGGGCCTCTCGCCGTTCTTC. This translates into CAGSEAAGGLSPFF. The chain uses TRBV7-2 and TRBJ2-1; 8 bases line up with TRBD1. The CDR3 extends over 14 amino acids. Per the germline V gene, CDR1 is SGHTA and CDR2 is FQGNSA.

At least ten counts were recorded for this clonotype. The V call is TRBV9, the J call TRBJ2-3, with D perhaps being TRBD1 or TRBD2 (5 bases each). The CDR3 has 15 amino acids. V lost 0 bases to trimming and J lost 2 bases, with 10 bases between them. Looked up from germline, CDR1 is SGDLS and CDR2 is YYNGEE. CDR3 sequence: CASSVGGALTDTQYF. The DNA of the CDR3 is TGTGCCAGCAGCGTAGGAGGGGCCCTCACAGATACGCAGTATTTT.